A selection of T cell receptor beta chains follows, all from one sample in a study of blood T cells in healthy people across ages. TCRdb ran MiXCR on the 5' RACE reads and lists one entry per CDR3 protein. Of 1.5 million to 1.8 million distinct CDR3 sequences in the sample, 42% are singletons; the top ten hold approximately 4.1%. Sequencing was performed on blood. Receptors were obtained from a woman between 18 and 30 years old in good health. Each CDR3 is given with its conserved first and last residue. Fields, in order: D gene, V gene, J gene, CDR3 protein. The D gene is left open where the match is weak.

>TRBD2|TRBV3-1|TRBJ2-1
CASSRLSGTSLDNEQFF
>TRBD1|TRBV2|TRBJ1-1
CASRAGTGGTEAFF
>TRBD2|TRBV4-3|TRBJ2-3
CASNQGTSGSTDTQYF
>NA|TRBV4-1|TRBJ2-2
CASSHGEYTGELFF
>NA|TRBV15|TRBJ1-5
CATSRGETVTQPQHF
>NA|TRBV7-9|TRBJ2-1
CASNDDGRISYNEQFF
>NA|TRBV3-1|TRBJ2-1
CASSQNSMYNEQFF
>NA|TRBV4-1|TRBJ2-1
CASSQDPLAAPYNEQFF
>NA|TRBV29-1|TRBJ2-7
CSVRTHSYEQYF
>TRBD1|TRBV7-6|TRBJ1-5
CASSPQGTGLKKAGQPQHF
>NA|TRBV11-1|TRBJ2-7
CASRHRDKSYEQYF
>NA|TRBV4-2|TRBJ2-1
CASSQEDERNLGEQFF
>TRBD1|TRBV4-3|TRBJ1-4
CASSQDGTGWNEKLFF
>NA|TRBV20-1|TRBJ2-3
CSAKDLERVLADTQYF
>TRBD2|TRBV18|TRBJ2-1
CASSPRSGGAPNEQFF
>NA|TRBV29-1|TRBJ1-1
CSAARTEAFF
>NA|TRBV30|TRBJ1-2
CASLRRGSNYGYTF
>NA|TRBV3-1|TRBJ2-3
CASSQDLQASTDTQYF
>TRBD1|TRBV12-3/TRBV12-4|TRBJ2-7
CASSPGTGLGYEQYF
>NA|TRBV3-1|TRBJ1-5
CASSQVNQPQHF
>TRBD2|TRBV15|TRBJ2-2
CATSGRGGSGELFF
>NA|TRBV3-1|TRBJ1-2
CASSQGPRLSNYGYTF
>NA|TRBV2|TRBJ2-3
CASSDRTSTDTQYF
>TRBD1|TRBV20-1|TRBJ1-2
CSARGTGVGYGYTF
>NA|TRBV14|TRBJ1-6
CASSRLEAVMDSPLHF
>NA|TRBV12-3/TRBV12-4|TRBJ1-1
CASSLQVLNTEAFF
>NA|TRBV7-3|TRBJ2-3
CASSLAREGTQYF
>NA|TRBV20-1|TRBJ2-1
CSARETGWTYNEQFF
>TRBD2|TRBV7-2|TRBJ2-1
CASSSRLAGVLVYNEQFF
>NA|TRBV2|TRBJ1-1
CASNLRNTEAFF
>NA|TRBV11-2|TRBJ1-1
CASRPGHLNTEAFF
>TRBD1|TRBV7-2|TRBJ1-5
CASSLALYWQGGQPQHF
>NA|TRBV25-1|NA
CASRDGGYNEQYF
>NA|TRBV2|TRBJ2-7
CASSALRESYEQYF
>NA|TRBV6-5|TRBJ2-1
CASAGGSYEQFF
>NA|TRBV6-2/TRBV6-3|TRBJ1-5
CASSYQDRYSNQPQHF
>NA|TRBV11-2|TRBJ1-6
CASSLLSDSPLHF
>NA|TRBV5-1|TRBJ1-2
CASSWPGDSYGYTF
>NA|TRBV4-1|TRBJ1-6
CASSQNRETHNSPLHF
>NA|TRBV20-1|TRBJ1-2
CSAPGWGPGYTF
>NA|TRBV15|TRBJ1-2
CATSRDLGLDYGYTF
>NA|TRBV6-2/TRBV6-3|TRBJ2-7
CASTETRISYEQYF
>NA|TRBV20-1|TRBJ2-1
CSARPGTIYNEQFF
>TRBD2|TRBV7-2|TRBJ2-3
CASSLRALGAGADTQYF
>NA|TRBV29-1|TRBJ1-1
CSVVRGSDTEAFF
>TRBD1|TRBV7-9|TRBJ1-3
CASSPGDRGYENTIYF
>NA|TRBV27|NA
CASSFSGIEQYF
>NA|TRBV6-1|NA
CASSVRDGDSYEQYF
>NA|TRBV29-1|TRBJ1-5
CSVEIGDQPQHF
>NA|TRBV29-1|TRBJ1-2
CSVGEVYANYGYTF
>TRBD2|TRBV4-3|TRBJ2-1
CASSQEAGGSYNEQFF
>NA|TRBV3-1|TRBJ1-2
CASSRRTYGYTF